This TCR beta chain is from a study of T-cell memory formation after mild COVID-19. This clonotype was observed a handful of times. A single record per CDR3 protein comes from TCRdb applying MiXCR to the 5' RACE reads. Here the sample spans 50,000 or so distinct CDR3 sequences, around a quarter being singletons. This clonotype was obtained from a man aged 18 to 35 who had mild COVID-19 (a few samples of this study predate the infection). Cell type and time point are not known. The specimen sequenced was PBMCs or a T cell subset sorted from them (not recorded which).

Here the CDR3 DNA reads TGTGCCAGCAGCACTCGGGCCATAGATACGCAGTATTTT. This codes for CASSTRAIDTQYF. The V call is TRBV11-2, the J call TRBJ2-3, with unresolved D. V was trimmed by 5 bases and J by 5 bases, leaving 11 bases between them. Germline CDR1 reads SGHAT; CDR2 reads FQNNGV. The CDR3 spans 13 residues.